This T cell receptor (beta chain) was recorded in a study of blood T cell repertoires in COVID-19. CDR3 length equals 14 residues. Per germline, CDR1 KGHSH and CDR2 LQKENI. The V gene end was trimmed by 6 bases and the J gene end by 4 bases; junction bases not matched to a gene: 8. There are a few counts of this clone. The table came from immunoSEQ multiplex PCR; TCRdb's copy has only in-frame clones and leaves some out. The sample holds approximately 74,000 clones, roughly three quarters seen once. The source material was peripheral blood. J is TRBJ1-2 and V is TRBV18; 7 positions match TRBD1. This receptor was identified in a man aged 55 to 70 with acute or convalescent COVID-19. The CDR3 region has the DNA TGTGCCAGCTCCCGAACAGGGGAGCGCTATGGCTACACCTTC. It yields the protein CASSRTGERYGYTF.